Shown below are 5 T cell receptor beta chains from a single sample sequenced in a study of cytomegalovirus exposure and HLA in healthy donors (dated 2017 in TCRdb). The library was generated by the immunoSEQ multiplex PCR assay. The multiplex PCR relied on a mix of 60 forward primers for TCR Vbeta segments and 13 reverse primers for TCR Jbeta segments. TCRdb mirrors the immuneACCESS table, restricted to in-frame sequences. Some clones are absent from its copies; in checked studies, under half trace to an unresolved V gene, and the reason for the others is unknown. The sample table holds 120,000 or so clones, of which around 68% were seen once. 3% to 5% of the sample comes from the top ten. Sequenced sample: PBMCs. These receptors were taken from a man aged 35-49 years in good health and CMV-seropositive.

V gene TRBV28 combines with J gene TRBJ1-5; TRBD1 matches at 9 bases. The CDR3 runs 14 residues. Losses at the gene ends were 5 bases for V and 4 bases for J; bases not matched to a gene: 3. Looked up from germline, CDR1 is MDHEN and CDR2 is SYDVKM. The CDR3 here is CASSPGTGNQPQHF. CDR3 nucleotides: TGTGCCAGCAGTCCAGGGACAGGGAATCAGCCCCAGCATTTT.

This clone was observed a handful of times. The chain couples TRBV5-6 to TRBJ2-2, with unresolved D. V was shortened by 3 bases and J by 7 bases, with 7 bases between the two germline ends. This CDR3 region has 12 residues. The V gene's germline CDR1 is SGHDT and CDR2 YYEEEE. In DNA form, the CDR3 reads TGTGCCAGCAGCTCCCTAGACGGGGAGCTGTTTTTT. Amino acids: CASSSLDGELFF.

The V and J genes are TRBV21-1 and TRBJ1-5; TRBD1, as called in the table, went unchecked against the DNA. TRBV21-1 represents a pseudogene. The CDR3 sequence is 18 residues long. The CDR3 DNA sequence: TGTGCCAGCAGCAAAGTCAGGGGCTCTCTCGGTAGCAATCAGCCCCAGCATTTT. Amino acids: CASSKVRGSLGSNQPQHF.

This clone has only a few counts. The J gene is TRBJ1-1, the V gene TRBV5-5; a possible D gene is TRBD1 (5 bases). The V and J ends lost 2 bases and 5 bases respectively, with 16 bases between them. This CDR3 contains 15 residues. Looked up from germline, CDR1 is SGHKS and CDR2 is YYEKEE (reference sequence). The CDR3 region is CASSFLSGGSTEAFF. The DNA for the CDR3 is TGTGCCAGCAGCTTTCTTTCCGGGGGAAGTACTGAAGCTTTCTTT. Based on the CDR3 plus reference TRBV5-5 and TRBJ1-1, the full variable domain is DAGVTQSPTHLIKTRGQQVTLRCSPISGHKSVSWYQQVLGQGPQFIFQYYEKEERGRGNFPDRFSARQFPNYSSELNVNALLLGDSALYLCASSFLSGGSTEAFFGQGTRLTVV.

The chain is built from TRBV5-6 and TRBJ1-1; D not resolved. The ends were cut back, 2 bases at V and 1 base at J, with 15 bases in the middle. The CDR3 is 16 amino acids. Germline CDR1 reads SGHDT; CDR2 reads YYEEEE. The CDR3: CASSFTEWRANTEAFF. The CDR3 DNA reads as TGTGCCAGCAGCTTTACTGAGTGGAGGGCGAACACTGAAGCTTTCTTT.